A selection of T cell receptor beta chains follows, all from one sample in a study of Graves' ophthalmopathy and Graves' hyperthyroidism. One entry per CDR3 protein, called by TCRdb with MiXCR from the multiplex PCR reads. The sample holds about 370,000 distinct CDR3 sequences, about a sixth seen once. Sequencing was carried out using peripheral blood. Receptors were obtained from a woman aged 18-29 years with Graves' ophthalmopathy. Each CDR3 is given with its conserved first and last residue. The order of the fields is V gene, D gene, J gene, CDR3 length, clone size, CDR3 protein, CDR3 DNA. The D gene is left open where the match is weak. Clone size is not always given. Where it is, it says once, few, many or a class for expanded clones.

v_gene: TRBV11-2; d_gene: NA; j_gene: TRBJ1-1; len: 13; abundance: NA; CDR3aa: CASSSIKNTEAFF; CDR3nt: TGTGCCAGCAGCTCAATAAAGAACACTGAAGCTTTCTTT
v_gene: TRBV28; d_gene: TRBD2; j_gene: TRBJ2-5; len: 17; abundance: many; CDR3aa: CASSLSLLAGDQETQYF; CDR3nt: TGTGCCAGCAGTTTATCGTTACTAGCGGGGGACCAAGAGACCCAGTACTTC
v_gene: TRBV6-1; d_gene: TRBD1; j_gene: TRBJ1-6; len: 16; abundance: NA; CDR3aa: CASSQTGTARNSPLHF; CDR3nt: TGTGCCAGCAGCCAAACCGGGACAGCAAGAAATTCACCCCTCCACTTT
v_gene: TRBV11-2; d_gene: TRBD1; j_gene: TRBJ1-6; len: 13; abundance: NA; CDR3aa: CASARDRGSPLHF; CDR3nt: TGTGCCAGCGCGCGGGACAGGGGATCACCCCTCCACTTT
v_gene: TRBV30; d_gene: TRBD1; j_gene: TRBJ1-5; len: 13; abundance: many; CDR3aa: CAYSGQVHQPQHF; CDR3nt: TGTGCCTACTCGGGACAGGTCCATCAGCCCCAGCATTTT
v_gene: TRBV2; d_gene: NA; j_gene: TRBJ1-2; len: 12; abundance: many; CDR3aa: CASSVSEGGYTF; CDR3nt: TGTGCCAGCAGTGTTTCGGAGGGAGGCTACACCTTC
v_gene: TRBV30; d_gene: NA; j_gene: TRBJ1-3; len: 14; abundance: many; CDR3aa: CAWTSLAAGNTIYF; CDR3nt: TGTGCCTGGACTTCCCTGGCAGCGGGAAACACCATATATTTT
v_gene: TRBV11-3; d_gene: NA; j_gene: TRBJ1-1; len: 15; abundance: many; CDR3aa: CASSLGAGLNTEAFF; CDR3nt: TGTGCCAGCAGCTTAGGAGCAGGCTTGAACACTGAAGCTTTCTTT
v_gene: TRBV6-5; d_gene: NA; j_gene: TRBJ1-2; len: 15; abundance: many; CDR3aa: CASRQNRAQNYGYTF; CDR3nt: TGTGCCAGCAGACAAAACAGGGCTCAAAACTATGGCTACACCTTC
v_gene: TRBV19; d_gene: TRBD1; j_gene: TRBJ2-7; len: 12; abundance: many; CDR3aa: CASSTGGYEQYF; CDR3nt: TGTGCCAGTTCGACAGGGGGCTACGAGCAGTACTTC
v_gene: TRBV11-2; d_gene: TRBD1; j_gene: TRBJ2-7; len: 15; abundance: many; CDR3aa: CASSQLGQGAYEQYF; CDR3nt: TGTGCCAGCAGCCAATTGGGACAGGGGGCCTACGAGCAGTACTTC
v_gene: TRBV5-1; d_gene: TRBD1; j_gene: TRBJ1-1; len: 16; abundance: NA; CDR3aa: CASSLAGTGARTEAFF; CDR3nt: TGCGCCAGCAGCTTGGCCGGAACAGGGGCGAGGACTGAAGCTTTCTTT
v_gene: TRBV20-1; d_gene: NA; j_gene: TRBJ1-6; len: 14; abundance: many; CDR3aa: CSAVADRNNSPLHF; CDR3nt: TGCAGTGCCGTTGCCGACAGGAATAATTCACCCCTCCACTTT
v_gene: TRBV28; d_gene: TRBD1; j_gene: TRBJ1-5; len: 14; abundance: many; CDR3aa: CASSYRGLGRPQHF; CDR3nt: TGTGCCAGCAGTTACAGGGGCCTGGGTAGGCCCCAGCATTTT
v_gene: TRBV28; d_gene: NA; j_gene: TRBJ2-7; len: 12; abundance: many; CDR3aa: CASLDSTYEQYF; CDR3nt: TGTGCCAGCTTGGACTCAACCTACGAGCAGTACTTC
v_gene: TRBV29-1; d_gene: NA; j_gene: TRBJ1-1; len: 11; abundance: many; CDR3aa: CSAQDVGEAFF; CDR3nt: TGCAGCGCTCAAGACGTGGGAGAAGCTTTCTTT
v_gene: TRBV11-2; d_gene: NA; j_gene: TRBJ2-5; len: 14; abundance: many; CDR3aa: CASGLQARQETQYF; CDR3nt: TGTGCCAGCGGCCTACAGGCCCGTCAAGAGACCCAGTACTTC
v_gene: TRBV28; d_gene: NA; j_gene: TRBJ2-7; len: 15; abundance: many; CDR3aa: CASRTQGIGLYEQYF; CDR3nt: TGTGCCAGCAGGACTCAGGGGATCGGGCTCTACGAGCAGTACTTC
v_gene: TRBV12-3/TRBV12-4; d_gene: TRBD1; j_gene: TRBJ2-7; len: 16; abundance: few; CDR3aa: CASSPRGRPDAYEQYF; CDR3nt: TGTGCCAGCAGTCCTAGGGGGCGGCCCGATGCCTACGAGCAGTACTTC
v_gene: TRBV12-3/TRBV12-4; d_gene: NA; j_gene: TRBJ2-5; len: 13; abundance: NA; CDR3aa: CASSTARVGTQYF; CDR3nt: TGTGCCAGCAGTACCGCTAGAGTCGGGACCCAGTACTTC
v_gene: TRBV9; d_gene: NA; j_gene: TRBJ1-1; len: 14; abundance: many; CDR3aa: CASSVAGGTTEAFF; CDR3nt: TGTGCCAGCAGCGTAGCGGGGGGAACCACTGAAGCTTTCTTT
v_gene: TRBV6-2/TRBV6-3; d_gene: NA; j_gene: TRBJ1-1; len: 13; abundance: many; CDR3aa: CASSYVENTEAFF; CDR3nt: TGTGCCAGCAGTTACGTGGAGAACACTGAAGCTTTCTTT
v_gene: TRBV12-3/TRBV12-4; d_gene: NA; j_gene: TRBJ1-1; len: 15; abundance: many; CDR3aa: CASSLISGPHTEAFF; CDR3nt: TGTGCCAGCAGTTTAATTTCAGGGCCCCACACTGAAGCTTTCTTT
v_gene: TRBV6-2/TRBV6-3; d_gene: NA; j_gene: TRBJ2-5; len: 14; abundance: many; CDR3aa: CASSTPEAQETQYF; CDR3nt: TGTGCCAGCAGTACTCCAGAGGCACAAGAGACCCAGTACTTC
v_gene: TRBV29-1; d_gene: TRBD1; j_gene: TRBJ2-5; len: 12; abundance: many; CDR3aa: CSVGTGQETQYF; CDR3nt: TGCAGCGTTGGGACAGGCCAAGAGACCCAGTACTTC
v_gene: TRBV20-1; d_gene: NA; j_gene: TRBJ1-5; len: 17; abundance: many; CDR3aa: CSAALELAERSNQPQHF; CDR3nt: TGCAGTGCTGCATTAGAGTTGGCGGAGCGTAGCAATCAGCCCCAGCATTTT
v_gene: TRBV6-1; d_gene: NA; j_gene: TRBJ1-5; len: 13; abundance: few; CDR3aa: CASSEAAGRPQHF; CDR3nt: TGTGCCAGCAGTGAAGCGGCAGGGCGGCCCCAGCATTTT
v_gene: TRBV6-5; d_gene: TRBD2; j_gene: TRBJ2-7; len: 14; abundance: many; CDR3aa: CASSLRTSNYEQYF; CDR3nt: TGTGCCAGCAGTCTTAGGACTAGCAACTACGAGCAGTACTTC
v_gene: TRBV24-1; d_gene: NA; j_gene: TRBJ2-5; len: 13; abundance: many; CDR3aa: CATRDPERETRYF; CDR3nt: TGTGCCACCAGGGACCCTGAGAGGGAGACCCGGTACTTC
v_gene: TRBV5-1; d_gene: NA; j_gene: TRBJ1-1; len: 17; abundance: many; CDR3aa: CASSLRPVGIMNTEAFF; CDR3nt: TGCGCCAGCAGCTTGAGGCCCGTAGGGATCATGAACACTGAAGCTTTCTTT
v_gene: TRBV12-3/TRBV12-4; d_gene: NA; j_gene: TRBJ1-1; len: 14; abundance: many; CDR3aa: CASTPGRPGTEAFF; CDR3nt: TGTGCCAGCACCCCCGGACGCCCGGGCACTGAAGCTTTCTTT